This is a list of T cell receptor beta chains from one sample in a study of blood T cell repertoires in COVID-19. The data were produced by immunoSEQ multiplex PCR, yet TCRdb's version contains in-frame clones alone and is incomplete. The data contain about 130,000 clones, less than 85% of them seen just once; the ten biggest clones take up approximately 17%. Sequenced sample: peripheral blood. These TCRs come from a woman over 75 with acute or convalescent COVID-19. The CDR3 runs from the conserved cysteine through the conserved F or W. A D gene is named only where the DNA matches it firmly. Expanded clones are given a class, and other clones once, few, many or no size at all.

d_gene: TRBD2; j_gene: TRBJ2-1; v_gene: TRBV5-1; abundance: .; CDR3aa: CASSLGGLAGALYNEQFF; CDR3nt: TGCGCCAGCAGCTTGGGGGGACTAGCGGGAGCTTTATACAATGAGCAGTTCTTC
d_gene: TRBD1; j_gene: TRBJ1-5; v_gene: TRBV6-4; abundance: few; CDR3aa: CASSDSDRDKGGIDQPQHF; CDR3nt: TGTGCCAGCAGTGACTCGGACAGGGACAAAGGCGGGATCGATCAGCCCCAGCATTTT
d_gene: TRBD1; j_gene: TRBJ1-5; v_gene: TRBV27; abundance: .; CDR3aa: CASRRTGRQPQHF; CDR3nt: TGTGCCAGCAGGCGGACAGGGCGACAGCCCCAGCATTTT
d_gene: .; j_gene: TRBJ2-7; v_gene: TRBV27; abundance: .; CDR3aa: CASRAGISYEQYF; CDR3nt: TGTGCCAGCAGGGCAGGGATCTCCTACGAGCAGTACTTC
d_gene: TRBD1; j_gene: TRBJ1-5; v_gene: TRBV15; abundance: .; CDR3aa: CATSPGTGGWGNQPQHF; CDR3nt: TGTGCCACCAGCCCCGGGACAGGGGGCTGGGGCAATCAGCCCCAGCATTTT
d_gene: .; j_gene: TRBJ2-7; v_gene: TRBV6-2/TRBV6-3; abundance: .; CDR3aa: CASSYPEVEQYF; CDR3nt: TGTGCCAGCAGTTACCCGGAGGTCGAGCAGTACTTC
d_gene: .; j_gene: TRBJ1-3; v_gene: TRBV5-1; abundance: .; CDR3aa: CASTSGNTIYF; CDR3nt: TGCGCCAGCACCTCGGGAAACACCATATATTTT
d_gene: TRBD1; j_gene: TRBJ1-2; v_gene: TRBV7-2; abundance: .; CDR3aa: CASSLTWTGSYGYTF; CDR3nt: TGTGCCAGCAGCTTAACTTGGACAGGGAGCTATGGCTACACCTTC
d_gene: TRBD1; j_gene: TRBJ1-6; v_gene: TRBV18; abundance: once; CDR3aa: CASSASTGSDSPLHF; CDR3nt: TGTGCCAGCTCGGCCTCGACAGGGTCGGATTCACCCCTCCACTTT
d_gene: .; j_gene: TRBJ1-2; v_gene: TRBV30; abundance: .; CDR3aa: CAWSVRWGYTF; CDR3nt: TGTGCCTGGAGTGTACGGTGGGGCTACACCTTC
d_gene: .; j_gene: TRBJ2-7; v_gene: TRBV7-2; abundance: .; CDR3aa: CASSLDQGPYEQYF; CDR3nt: TGTGCCAGCAGCTTAGACCAGGGCCCCTACGAGCAGTACTTC
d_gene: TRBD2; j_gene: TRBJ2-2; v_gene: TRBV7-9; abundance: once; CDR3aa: CASSLLLAGAATGELFF; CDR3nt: TGTGCCAGCAGCTTATTGCTAGCGGGAGCGGCCACCGGGGAGCTGTTTTTT
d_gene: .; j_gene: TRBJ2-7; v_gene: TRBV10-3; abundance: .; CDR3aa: CAISESADTREQYF; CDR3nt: TGTGCCATCAGTGAGTCGGCGGACACTCGGGAGCAGTACTTC
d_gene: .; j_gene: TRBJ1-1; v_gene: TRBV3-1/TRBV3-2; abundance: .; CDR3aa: CASSHLWAEEAFF; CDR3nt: TGTGCCAGCAGCCATCTGTGGGCCGAAGAAGCTTTCTTT
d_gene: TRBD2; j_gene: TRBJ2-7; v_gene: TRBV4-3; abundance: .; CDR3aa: CASSQEAGESYEQYF; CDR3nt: TGCGCCAGCAGCCAAGAGGCGGGGGAATCCTACGAGCAGTACTTC
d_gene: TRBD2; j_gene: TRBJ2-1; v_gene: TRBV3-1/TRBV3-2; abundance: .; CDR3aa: CASSQGGTSGGQFF; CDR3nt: TGTGCCAGCAGCCAGGGTGGGACTAGCGGGGGGCAGTTCTTC
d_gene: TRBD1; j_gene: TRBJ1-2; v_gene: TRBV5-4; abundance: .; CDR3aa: CASSVGQGSYGYTF; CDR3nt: TGTGCCAGCAGCGTGGGACAGGGAAGCTATGGCTACACCTTC
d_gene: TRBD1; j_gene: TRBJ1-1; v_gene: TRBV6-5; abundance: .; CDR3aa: CASRQSRDRGSEAFF; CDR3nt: TGTGCCAGCAGGCAAAGCCGGGACAGGGGGTCTGAAGCTTTCTTT
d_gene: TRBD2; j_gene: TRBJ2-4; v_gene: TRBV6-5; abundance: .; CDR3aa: CASSYDSSGRAGIQYF; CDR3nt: TGTGCCAGCAGTTACGATTCTAGCGGGAGGGCCGGCATTCAGTACTTC
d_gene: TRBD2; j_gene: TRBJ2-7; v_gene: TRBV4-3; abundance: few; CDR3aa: CASSQRISSGGAGRRDEQYF; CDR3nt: TGCGCCAGCAGCCAAAGGATCTCTAGCGGGGGGGCCGGGAGAAGGGATGAGCAGTACTTC
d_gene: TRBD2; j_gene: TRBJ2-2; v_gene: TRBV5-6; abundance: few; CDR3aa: CASSDSGGVTGELFF; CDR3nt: TGTGCCAGCAGCGATAGCGGGGGGGTAACCGGGGAGCTGTTTTTT
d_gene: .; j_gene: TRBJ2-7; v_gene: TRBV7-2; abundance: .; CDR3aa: CASSLVPGRGSYEQYF; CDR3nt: TGTGCCAGCAGCTTAGTCCCGGGGCGGGGTTCCTACGAGCAGTACTTC
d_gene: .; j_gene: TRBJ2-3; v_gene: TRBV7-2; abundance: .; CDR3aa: CASSFHGSEGDTQYF; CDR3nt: TGTGCCAGCAGTTTCCATGGCAGCGAAGGCGATACGCAGTATTTT
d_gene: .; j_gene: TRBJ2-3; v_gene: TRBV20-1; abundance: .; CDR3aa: CSAMRGDTQYF; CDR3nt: TGCAGTGCTATGCGGGGCGATACGCAGTATTTT